These T cell receptor beta chains were read from a single sample in a study of neurological immune-mediated disorders. A single record per CDR3 protein comes from TCRdb applying MiXCR to the 5' RACE reads. The profile shows 70,000 to 95,000 distinct CDR3 sequences, approximately 13% of them singletons. Sequenced material: PBMCs. These receptors originate from a female donor with HTLV-1-associated myelopathy (HAM/TSP). The CDR3 runs from the conserved cysteine through the conserved F or W. A D gene is named only where the DNA matches it firmly. Only part of the rows carry a size: once, few, many, or a class if the clone is expanded.

J gene: TRBJ2-5
D gene: NA
CDR3 length: 12
clone size: many
V gene: TRBV2
CDR3 DNA: TGTGCCAGCAGTGGCACCCAAGAGACCCAGTACTTC
CDR3 protein: CASSGTQETQYF

J gene: TRBJ2-7
D gene: NA
CDR3 length: 17
clone size: NA
V gene: TRBV5-1
CDR3 DNA: TGCGCCAGCAGCTTGGGTCGGGGGTCGAGGACCTCCTACGAGCAGTACTTC
CDR3 protein: CASSLGRGSRTSYEQYF

J gene: TRBJ1-5
D gene: NA
CDR3 length: 14
clone size: many
V gene: TRBV5-1
CDR3 DNA: TGCGCCAGCAGTCGGGGGGGGGCTGGTCAGCCCCAGCATTTT
CDR3 protein: CASSRGGAGQPQHF

J gene: TRBJ2-4
D gene: NA
CDR3 length: 14
clone size: many
V gene: TRBV7-9
CDR3 DNA: TGTGCCAGCAGCTCAAGGGCAGCCAAAAACATTCAGTACTTC
CDR3 protein: CASSSRAAKNIQYF

J gene: TRBJ2-1
D gene: NA
CDR3 length: 15
clone size: many
V gene: TRBV5-1
CDR3 DNA: TGCGCCAGCAGCTGGGGTGACAGGAATAACAATGAGCAGTTCTTC
CDR3 protein: CASSWGDRNNNEQFF

J gene: TRBJ1-5
D gene: TRBD1
CDR3 length: 17
clone size: many
V gene: TRBV5-6
CDR3 DNA: TGTGCCAGCAGCTTGGCCATTAGGACAGGGCCCAATCAGCCCCAGCATTTT
CDR3 protein: CASSLAIRTGPNQPQHF

J gene: TRBJ2-3
D gene: TRBD2
CDR3 length: 15
clone size: many
V gene: TRBV20-1
CDR3 DNA: TGCAGTGCTAGAGCGACTAGCGGGGTCGAGGTCACGCAGTATTTT
CDR3 protein: CSARATSGVEVTQYF

J gene: TRBJ2-2
D gene: TRBD1
CDR3 length: 14
clone size: many
V gene: TRBV5-1
CDR3 DNA: TGCGCCAGCAGCCGAGGACAGGTTGGCGGGGAGCTGTTTTTT
CDR3 protein: CASSRGQVGGELFF

J gene: TRBJ2-1
D gene: TRBD2
CDR3 length: 19
clone size: many
V gene: TRBV20-1
CDR3 DNA: TGCAGTGCCATTCCAATAACGGGACTAGCGGGGGACTCCTACAATGAGCAGTTCTTC
CDR3 protein: CSAIPITGLAGDSYNEQFF

J gene: TRBJ2-3
D gene: TRBD1
CDR3 length: 15
clone size: many
V gene: TRBV6-5
CDR3 DNA: TGTGCCAGCAGTTCCTCAGGACAGGGAACAGATACGCAGTATTTT
CDR3 protein: CASSSSGQGTDTQYF

J gene: TRBJ1-5
D gene: NA
CDR3 length: 13
clone size: many
V gene: TRBV5-1
CDR3 DNA: TGCGCCAGCAGACCTGACCCAAATCAGCCCCAGCATTTT
CDR3 protein: CASRPDPNQPQHF

J gene: TRBJ2-7
D gene: NA
CDR3 length: 16
clone size: many
V gene: TRBV18
CDR3 DNA: TGTGCCAGCTCACCACCGGGATTCGTCGGACCCTACGAGCAGTACTTC
CDR3 protein: CASSPPGFVGPYEQYF

J gene: TRBJ1-1
D gene: NA
CDR3 length: 14
clone size: many
V gene: TRBV6-6
CDR3 DNA: TGTGCCAGCTCCCCTGTGGAGGAGAACACTGAAGCTTTCTTT
CDR3 protein: CASSPVEENTEAFF

J gene: TRBJ1-1
D gene: TRBD1
CDR3 length: 17
clone size: many
V gene: TRBV9
CDR3 DNA: TGTGCCAGCAGCGCCCGCCGGGACAGGGGGGTGAACACTGAAGCTTTCTTT
CDR3 protein: CASSARRDRGVNTEAFF

J gene: TRBJ2-2
D gene: NA
CDR3 length: 15
clone size: few
V gene: TRBV7-9
CDR3 DNA: TGTGCCAGCAGCTTAGCGGGGACCTACACCGGGGAGCTGTTTTTT
CDR3 protein: CASSLAGTYTGELFF

J gene: TRBJ2-1
D gene: NA
CDR3 length: 15
clone size: many
V gene: TRBV7-9
CDR3 DNA: TGTGCCAGCAGCTTAAGAGGCGGGGCGGGTAATGAGCAGTTCTTC
CDR3 protein: CASSLRGGAGNEQFF

J gene: TRBJ2-7
D gene: NA
CDR3 length: 14
clone size: many
V gene: TRBV5-1
CDR3 DNA: TGCGCCAGCCGCACAGGCGTCAGCGCCTACGAGCAGTACTTC
CDR3 protein: CASRTGVSAYEQYF

J gene: TRBJ1-1
D gene: NA
CDR3 length: 11
clone size: many
V gene: TRBV29-1
CDR3 DNA: TGCAGCTACGGACAGTACACTGAAGCTTTCTTT
CDR3 protein: CSYGQYTEAFF

J gene: TRBJ2-1
D gene: TRBD2
CDR3 length: 15
clone size: many
V gene: TRBV28
CDR3 DNA: TGTGCCAGCAGTGGGGGAGGGGTGCAATACAATGAGCAGTTCTTC
CDR3 protein: CASSGGGVQYNEQFF

J gene: TRBJ2-5
D gene: NA
CDR3 length: 15
clone size: many
V gene: TRBV5-1
CDR3 DNA: TGCGCCAGCAGCTTGTCGGGCAGGATACAAGAGACCCAGTACTTC
CDR3 protein: CASSLSGRIQETQYF

J gene: TRBJ2-7
D gene: TRBD2
CDR3 length: 19
clone size: many
V gene: TRBV5-1
CDR3 DNA: TGCGCCAGCAGCTTGAGTCCGGTAAGGACGGGGGGTTACTCCTACGAGCAGTACTTC
CDR3 protein: CASSLSPVRTGGYSYEQYF

J gene: TRBJ2-7
D gene: NA
CDR3 length: 14
clone size: many
V gene: TRBV3-1
CDR3 DNA: TGTGCCAGCAGCCAAGGGGAAGCCGGGAACGAGCAGTACTTC
CDR3 protein: CASSQGEAGNEQYF

J gene: TRBJ1-1
D gene: TRBD1
CDR3 length: 15
clone size: many
V gene: TRBV20-1
CDR3 DNA: TGCAGTGCTAGAGGGACAGGGGGCCCGAACACTGAAGCTTTCTTT
CDR3 protein: CSARGTGGPNTEAFF

J gene: TRBJ2-2
D gene: NA
CDR3 length: 13
clone size: many
V gene: TRBV15
CDR3 DNA: TGTGCCACCAGCAGAGGCGGGACCGGGGAGCTGTTTTTT
CDR3 protein: CATSRGGTGELFF

J gene: TRBJ1-5
D gene: NA
CDR3 length: 17
clone size: many
V gene: TRBV5-6
CDR3 DNA: TGTGCCAGCAGCGGGGGGGCGGGGGCGGCTAGCAATCAGCCCCAGCATTTT
CDR3 protein: CASSGGAGAASNQPQHF

J gene: TRBJ2-2
D gene: NA
CDR3 length: 16
clone size: many
V gene: TRBV7-3
CDR3 DNA: TGTGCCAGCAGCAACCTCGGGTCAGGGAAATACGGGGAGCTGTTTTTT
CDR3 protein: CASSNLGSGKYGELFF

J gene: TRBJ2-7
D gene: NA
CDR3 length: 14
clone size: many
V gene: TRBV5-1
CDR3 DNA: TGCGCCAGCAGCTTGGGCTCGACCTCCTACGAGCAGTACTTC
CDR3 protein: CASSLGSTSYEQYF

J gene: TRBJ2-7
D gene: NA
CDR3 length: 15
clone size: many
V gene: TRBV5-6
CDR3 DNA: TGTGCCAGCAGCCCGTCGAGACATCTAGAGTACGAGCAGTACTTC
CDR3 protein: CASSPSRHLEYEQYF

J gene: TRBJ2-7
D gene: NA
CDR3 length: 13
clone size: few
V gene: TRBV20-1
CDR3 DNA: TGCAGTGCTAATGCGGGGGCGCTCTACGAGCAGTACTTC
CDR3 protein: CSANAGALYEQYF

J gene: TRBJ2-1
D gene: TRBD2
CDR3 length: 15
clone size: once
V gene: TRBV10-3
CDR3 DNA: TGTGCCATCAGCGCCTCCGGGACTAGCGGGGGTAAGCAGTTCTTC
CDR3 protein: CAISASGTSGGKQFF

J gene: TRBJ1-5
D gene: NA
CDR3 length: 16
clone size: NA
V gene: TRBV6-1
CDR3 DNA: TGTGCCAGCAGTGTTACACAGGGCCCTAGCAATCAGCCCCAGCATTTT
CDR3 protein: CASSVTQGPSNQPQHF

J gene: TRBJ2-3
D gene: TRBD1
CDR3 length: 16
clone size: many
V gene: TRBV7-2
CDR3 DNA: TGTGCCAGCAGCATAGGGCGGGACAGGCTATCAGATACGCAGTATTTT
CDR3 protein: CASSIGRDRLSDTQYF

J gene: TRBJ1-2
D gene: NA
CDR3 length: 13
clone size: many
V gene: TRBV5-1
CDR3 DNA: TGCGCCAGCAGCTTGTTTATGGGTGATGGCTACACCTTC
CDR3 protein: CASSLFMGDGYTF

J gene: TRBJ1-1
D gene: TRBD1
CDR3 length: 13
clone size: many
V gene: TRBV3-1
CDR3 DNA: TGTGCCAGCAGCCAACAGGGGGCAATTGAAGCTTTCTTT
CDR3 protein: CASSQQGAIEAFF

J gene: TRBJ2-2
D gene: TRBD1
CDR3 length: 15
clone size: few
V gene: TRBV6-6
CDR3 DNA: TGTGCCAGCAGAAGACAGGGGACTAACACCGGGGAGCTGTTTTTT
CDR3 protein: CASRRQGTNTGELFF

J gene: TRBJ2-3
D gene: NA
CDR3 length: 15
clone size: many
V gene: TRBV5-1
CDR3 DNA: TGCGCCAGCAGCTTGGGGGGGGCCAGCACAGATACGCAGTATTTT
CDR3 protein: CASSLGGASTDTQYF

J gene: TRBJ2-1
D gene: TRBD1
CDR3 length: 16
clone size: many
V gene: TRBV5-1
CDR3 DNA: TGCGCCAGCAGCTTGAGGGACAGGGGGAACTACAATGAGCAGTTCTTC
CDR3 protein: CASSLRDRGNYNEQFF

J gene: TRBJ1-3
D gene: NA
CDR3 length: 13
clone size: many
V gene: TRBV15
CDR3 DNA: TGTGCCACCGGGAGCGGGGCTGGAAACACCATATATTTT
CDR3 protein: CATGSGAGNTIYF

J gene: TRBJ1-6
D gene: TRBD1
CDR3 length: 15
clone size: many
V gene: TRBV5-1
CDR3 DNA: TGCGCCAGCAGCCCGGACAGGGTGGGTGGTTCACCCCTCCACTTT
CDR3 protein: CASSPDRVGGSPLHF

J gene: TRBJ1-6
D gene: TRBD1
CDR3 length: 14
clone size: NA
V gene: TRBV10-3
CDR3 DNA: TGTGCCATCAGTGGGCAACAGGGGAATTCACCCCTCCACTTT
CDR3 protein: CAISGQQGNSPLHF

J gene: TRBJ2-1
D gene: NA
CDR3 length: 13
clone size: many
V gene: TRBV9
CDR3 DNA: TGTGCCAGCAGCGATAGGACGTACGATGAGCAGTTCTTC
CDR3 protein: CASSDRTYDEQFF

J gene: TRBJ2-2
D gene: NA
CDR3 length: 14
clone size: NA
V gene: TRBV18
CDR3 DNA: TGTGCCAGCTCCGTCGCGGGGAACACCGGGGAGCTGTTTTTT
CDR3 protein: CASSVAGNTGELFF

J gene: TRBJ2-7
D gene: TRBD1
CDR3 length: 16
clone size: many
V gene: TRBV2
CDR3 DNA: TGTGCCAGCAGTGAAGGGACAGGGGGAGACTCCTACGAGCAGTACTTC
CDR3 protein: CASSEGTGGDSYEQYF

J gene: TRBJ1-3
D gene: NA
CDR3 length: 12
clone size: many
V gene: TRBV29-1
CDR3 DNA: TGCAGCGTTGAAATATTTCCAAACACCATATATTTT
CDR3 protein: CSVEIFPNTIYF

J gene: TRBJ1-1
D gene: NA
CDR3 length: 14
clone size: many
V gene: TRBV27
CDR3 DNA: TGTGCCAGCAGTTTTAGGGAATGGAACACTGAAGCTTTCTTT
CDR3 protein: CASSFREWNTEAFF

J gene: TRBJ2-1
D gene: NA
CDR3 length: 13
clone size: many
V gene: TRBV7-9
CDR3 DNA: TGTGCCAGCAGCGCGGGGACTGCCAATGAGCAGTTCTTC
CDR3 protein: CASSAGTANEQFF

J gene: TRBJ1-4
D gene: NA
CDR3 length: 15
clone size: many
V gene: TRBV5-1
CDR3 DNA: TGCGCCACTTCTCCCGGCTACCCTTCGGAGGAAAAACTGTTTTTT
CDR3 protein: CATSPGYPSEEKLFF

J gene: TRBJ2-6
D gene: NA
CDR3 length: 15
clone size: few
V gene: TRBV6-5
CDR3 DNA: TGTGCCAGCGGGTTACAATTCTCTGGGGCCAACGTCCTGACTTTC
CDR3 protein: CASGLQFSGANVLTF

J gene: TRBJ1-1
D gene: NA
CDR3 length: 16
clone size: NA
V gene: TRBV5-1
CDR3 DNA: TGCGCCAGCAGCACCGACGGACGGGCAACAAACACTGAAGCTTTCTTT
CDR3 protein: CASSTDGRATNTEAFF

J gene: TRBJ2-5
D gene: NA
CDR3 length: 12
clone size: NA
V gene: TRBV24-1
CDR3 DNA: TGTGTCACTACCGACTCCCTCGGGGCCCAGTACTTC
CDR3 protein: CVTTDSLGAQYF

J gene: TRBJ2-2
D gene: TRBD1
CDR3 length: 14
clone size: many
V gene: TRBV24-1
CDR3 DNA: TGTGCCACCAAAGGGACAGACAACACCGGGGAGCTGTTTTTT
CDR3 protein: CATKGTDNTGELFF

J gene: TRBJ2-2
D gene: TRBD1
CDR3 length: 16
clone size: many
V gene: TRBV24-1
CDR3 DNA: TGTGCCACCAGTGATTTGAGGACAGGGGGCACCGGGGAGCTGTTTTTT
CDR3 protein: CATSDLRTGGTGELFF

J gene: TRBJ2-1
D gene: TRBD2
CDR3 length: 15
clone size: many
V gene: TRBV12-3/TRBV12-4
CDR3 DNA: TGTGCCAGCAGTCGACTAGCGGGGAACTACAATGAGCAGTTCTTC
CDR3 protein: CASSRLAGNYNEQFF